This TCR beta chain was sequenced during a study of shared clonotypes between healthy human individuals. The wider study: For every donor, three CD4 naive, three CD4 memory, two CD8 naive and one CD8 memory plates were used.

Genomic DNA belonging to each subset was distributed in equal measure over several immunoSEQ plates. The repertoire was sequenced with immunoSEQ multiplex PCR; TCRdb's copy has only in-frame clones and lacks some. Here the sample spans 2 million to 2.5 million clones, 80% to 95% being singletons. Memory CD4+ cells were the fraction left after CD45RA+ naive selection. Trimming took 0 bases from V and 3 from J, leaving 7 bases between them. Germline loops: CDR1 SGHNT, CDR2 YYREEE (reference sequence). The CDR3 contains 14 residues. The V gene is TRBV5-4, the J gene TRBJ1-3; no clear D gene. The sample was naive CD4+ T cells from PBMCs. Subset given: CD45RA+ positively selected. The receptor comes from a man aged 18-30 years in good health. Some clones in this sample may be carry-over from other donors' samples. The CDR3 reads CASSLVGVGNTIYF. CDR3 sequence (DNA): TGTGCCAGCAGCTTGGTAGGAGTTGGAAACACCATATATTTT.